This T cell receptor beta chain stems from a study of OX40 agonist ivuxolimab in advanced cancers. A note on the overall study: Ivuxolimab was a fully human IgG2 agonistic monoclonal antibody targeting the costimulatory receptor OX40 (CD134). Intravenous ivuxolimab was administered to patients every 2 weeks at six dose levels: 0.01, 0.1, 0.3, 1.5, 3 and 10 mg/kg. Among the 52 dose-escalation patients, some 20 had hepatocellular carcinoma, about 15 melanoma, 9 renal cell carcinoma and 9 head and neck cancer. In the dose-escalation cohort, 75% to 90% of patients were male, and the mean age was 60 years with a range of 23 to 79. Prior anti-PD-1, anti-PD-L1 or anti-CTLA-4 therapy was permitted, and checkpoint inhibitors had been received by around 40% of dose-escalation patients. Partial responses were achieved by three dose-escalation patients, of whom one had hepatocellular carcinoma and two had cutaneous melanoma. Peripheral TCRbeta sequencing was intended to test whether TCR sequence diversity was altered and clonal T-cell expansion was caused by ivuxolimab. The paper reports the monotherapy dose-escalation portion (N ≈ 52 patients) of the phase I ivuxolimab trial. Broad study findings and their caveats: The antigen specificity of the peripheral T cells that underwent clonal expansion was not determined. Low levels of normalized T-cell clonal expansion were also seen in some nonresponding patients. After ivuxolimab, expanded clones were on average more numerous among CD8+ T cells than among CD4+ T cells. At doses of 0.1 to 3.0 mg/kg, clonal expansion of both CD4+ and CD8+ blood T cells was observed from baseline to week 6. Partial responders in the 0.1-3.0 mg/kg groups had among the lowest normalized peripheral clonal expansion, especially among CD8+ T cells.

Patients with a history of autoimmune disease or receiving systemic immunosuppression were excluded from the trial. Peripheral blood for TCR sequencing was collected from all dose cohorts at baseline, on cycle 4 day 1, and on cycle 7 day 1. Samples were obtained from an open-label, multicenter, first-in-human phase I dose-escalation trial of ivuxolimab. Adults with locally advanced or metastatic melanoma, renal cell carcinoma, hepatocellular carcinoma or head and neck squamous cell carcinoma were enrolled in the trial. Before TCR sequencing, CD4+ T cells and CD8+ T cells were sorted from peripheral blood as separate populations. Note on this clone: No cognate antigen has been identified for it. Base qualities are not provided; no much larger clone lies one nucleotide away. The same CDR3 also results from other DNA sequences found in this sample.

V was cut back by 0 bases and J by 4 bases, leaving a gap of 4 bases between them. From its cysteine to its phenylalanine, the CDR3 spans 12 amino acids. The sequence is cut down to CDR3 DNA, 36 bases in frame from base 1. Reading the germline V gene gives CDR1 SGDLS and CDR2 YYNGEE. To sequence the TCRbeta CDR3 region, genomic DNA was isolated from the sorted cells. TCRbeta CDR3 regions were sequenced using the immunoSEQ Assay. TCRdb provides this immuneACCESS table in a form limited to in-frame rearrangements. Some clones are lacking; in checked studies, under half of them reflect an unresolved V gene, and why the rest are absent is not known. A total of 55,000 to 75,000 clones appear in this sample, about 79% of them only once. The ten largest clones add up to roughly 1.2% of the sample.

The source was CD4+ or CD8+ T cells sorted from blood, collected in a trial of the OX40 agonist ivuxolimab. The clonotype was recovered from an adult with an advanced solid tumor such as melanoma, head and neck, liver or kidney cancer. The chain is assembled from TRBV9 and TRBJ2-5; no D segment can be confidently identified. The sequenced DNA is TGTGCCAGCAGCGTAGTGGGAGAGACCCAGTACTTC. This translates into CASSVVGETQYF.